The source of this T cell receptor (beta chain) is a study of T cells in localized non-small cell lung cancer. Using immunoSEQ multiplex PCR, the repertoire was profiled, and TCRdb retains in-frame clones only, with some absent. The sample shows some 1,400 clones, 20% to 30% of them seen only once. CDR3 length equals 15 residues. Germline V gene lookup returns CDR1 SGHAT and CDR2 FQDESV (reference sequence). Trimming took 3 bases from V and 8 from J, leaving 14 bases between them. The TCR was taken from a man aged 35 to 70 with stage II squamous cell lung carcinoma. V and J are TRBV11-1 and TRBJ1-6, with a weak D call TRBD1 (5 bases). The input for sequencing was normal lung tissue next to the tumor, taken before any cancer treatment. The CDR3 is CASSLAEGRYSPLHF. The CDR3 DNA is TGTGCCAGCAGCTTGGCCGAGGGACGCTATTCACCCCTCCACTTT.